Included here is one T cell receptor (beta chain) sequence, with context. Authors' processing steps: Nucleated cell number was recorded as an estimate derived from reference gene primer amplification. Libraries were prepared by immunoSEQ multiplex PCR; TCRdb keeps only in-frame clonotypes and omits some of them. V and J calls and clone size are as listed in that table; D and trimming were resolved from the DNA. The profile shows some 60,000 clones, about nine tenths of them singletons. The data belong to a study of blood T cell repertoires in COVID-19. The wider study: From the United States, Italy and Spain came samples of acute and convalescent COVID-19. T cells, B-cell-depleted T cells, or PBMCs provided the cDNA or gDNA that served as material.

There are 16 residues in the CDR3. V shed 5 bases and J 4 bases; nucleotides not matched to a gene: 11. Germline V gene sequence: CDR1 MGHRA, CDR2 YSYEKL. The specimen was peripheral blood. The rearrangement uses TRBV4-1 and TRBJ2-3, with 8 positions matching TRBD2. This sequence originates from a human donor in a cohort sampled during active COVID-19. Here the CDR3 reads CASSFLPGGGSDTQYF. For the CDR3, the DNA is TGCGCCAGCAGCTTCCTCCCGGGGGGGGGATCAGATACGCAGTATTTT.